This T cell receptor (beta chain) was obtained from a study of OX40 agonist ivuxolimab in advanced cancers. Study at large: The study treated patients with ivuxolimab, an agonistic anti-OX40 (CD134) antibody. From 23 to 79 years was the age range, with a mean of approximately 63 years, and about 83% were male. Those treated in dose escalation had hepatocellular carcinoma, melanoma, renal cell cancer or head and neck cancer.

The CDR3 consists of 15 residues. V was pared by 0 bases and J by 0 bases, with 10 bases between. Germline-derived CDR1 and CDR2 are SGHRS and YFSETQ. Remarks on this clone: Its antigen is currently unknown.

The method was immunoSEQ multiplex PCR; TCRdb's version includes in-frame clones alone and lacks a portion of them. The sample has fewer than 30,000 clones; roughly nine tenths are singletons. Findings of the study overall: Expanded peripheral T-cell antigen specificity went undetermined.

The input for sequencing was CD4+ or CD8+ T cells sorted from blood, taken in a trial of the OX40 agonist ivuxolimab. This clonotype was sampled from an adult with an advanced solid tumor such as melanoma, head and neck, liver or kidney cancer. The V call is TRBV5-1, the J call TRBJ2-7; tentative D call: TRBD2 (5 bases). CDR3 nucleotides: TGCGCCAGCAGCTTGGTGGGAACTAGCTCCTACGAGCAGTACTTC. Amino acid sequence: CASSLVGTSSYEQYF. Filled out from reference TRBV5-1 and TRBJ2-7, the complete variable domain reads KAGVTQTPRYLIKTRGQQVTLSCSPISGHRSVSWYQQTPGQGLQFLFEYFSETQRNKGNFPGRFSGRQFSNSRSEMNVSTLELGDSALYLCASSLVGTSSYEQYFGPGTRLTVT.